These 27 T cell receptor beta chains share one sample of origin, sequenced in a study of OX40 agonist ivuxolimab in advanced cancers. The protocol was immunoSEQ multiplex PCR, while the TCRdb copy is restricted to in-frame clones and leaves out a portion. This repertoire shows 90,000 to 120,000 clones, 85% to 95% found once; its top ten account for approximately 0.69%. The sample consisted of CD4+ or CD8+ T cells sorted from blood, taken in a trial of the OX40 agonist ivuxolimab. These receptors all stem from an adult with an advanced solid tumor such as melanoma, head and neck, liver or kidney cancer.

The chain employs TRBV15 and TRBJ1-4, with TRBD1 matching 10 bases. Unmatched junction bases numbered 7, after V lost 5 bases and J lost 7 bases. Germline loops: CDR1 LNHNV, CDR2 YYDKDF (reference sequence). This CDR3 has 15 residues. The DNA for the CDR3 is TGTGCCACCAGCGTCCGGACAGGGGGAGGTGAAAAACTGTTTTTT. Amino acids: CATSVRTGGGEKLFF.

CDR3 in amino acids: CASSTGPGEAFF. For the CDR3, the DNA is TGTGCCAGCAGTACGGGGCCAGGTGAAGCTTTCTTT. The V call is TRBV21-1, the J call TRBJ1-1. TRBV21-1 is a pseudogene locus. This CDR3 comprises 12 residues.

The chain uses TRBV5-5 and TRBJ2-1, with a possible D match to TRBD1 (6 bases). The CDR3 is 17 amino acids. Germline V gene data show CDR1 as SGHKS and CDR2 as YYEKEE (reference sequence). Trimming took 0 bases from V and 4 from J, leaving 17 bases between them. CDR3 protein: CASSLASAGTRYNEQFF. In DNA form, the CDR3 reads TGTGCCAGCAGCTTGGCTTCAGCAGGGACAAGGTACAATGAGCAGTTCTTC.

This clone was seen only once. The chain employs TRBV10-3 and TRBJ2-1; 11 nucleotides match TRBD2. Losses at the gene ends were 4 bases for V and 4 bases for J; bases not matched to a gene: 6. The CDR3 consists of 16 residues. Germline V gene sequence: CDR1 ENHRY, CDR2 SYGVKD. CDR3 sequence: CAISGSTSGRYNEQFF. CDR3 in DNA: TGTGCCATCAGTGGGTCTACTAGCGGGAGATACAATGAGCAGTTCTTC.

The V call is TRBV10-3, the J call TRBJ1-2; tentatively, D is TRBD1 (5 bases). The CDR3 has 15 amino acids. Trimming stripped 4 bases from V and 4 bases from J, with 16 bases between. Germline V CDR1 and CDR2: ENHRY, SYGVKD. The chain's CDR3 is CAISGLRDATYGYTF. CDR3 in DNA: TGTGCCATCAGTGGTCTAAGGGACGCCACCTATGGCTACACCTTC.

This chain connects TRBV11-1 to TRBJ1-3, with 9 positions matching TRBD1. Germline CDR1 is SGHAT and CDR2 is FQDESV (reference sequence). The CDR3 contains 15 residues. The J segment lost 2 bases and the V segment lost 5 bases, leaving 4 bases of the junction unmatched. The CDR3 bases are TGTGCCAGCAGCCCTGGACAGGGGACTGGAAACACCATATATTTT. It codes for CASSPGQGTGNTIYF.

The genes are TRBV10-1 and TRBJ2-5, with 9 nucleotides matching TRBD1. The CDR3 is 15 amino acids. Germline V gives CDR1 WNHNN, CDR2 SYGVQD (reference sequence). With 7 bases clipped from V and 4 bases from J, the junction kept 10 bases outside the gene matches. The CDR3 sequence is CASIENRGRRETQYF. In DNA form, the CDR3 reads TGCGCCAGCATAGAAAACAGGGGGCGACGAGAGACCCAGTACTTC.

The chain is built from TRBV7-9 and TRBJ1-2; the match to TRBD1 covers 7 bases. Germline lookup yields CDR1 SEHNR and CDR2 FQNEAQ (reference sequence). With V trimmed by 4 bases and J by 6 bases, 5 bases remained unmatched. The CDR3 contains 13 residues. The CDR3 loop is CASSSQGIDGYTF. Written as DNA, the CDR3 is TGTGCCAGCAGCTCACAGGGGATAGATGGCTACACCTTC.

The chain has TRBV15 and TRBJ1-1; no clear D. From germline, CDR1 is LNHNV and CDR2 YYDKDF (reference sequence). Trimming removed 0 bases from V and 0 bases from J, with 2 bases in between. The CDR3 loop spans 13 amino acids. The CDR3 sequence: CATSRDLNTEAFF. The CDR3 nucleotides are TGTGCCACCAGCAGAGATCTGAACACTGAAGCTTTCTTT.

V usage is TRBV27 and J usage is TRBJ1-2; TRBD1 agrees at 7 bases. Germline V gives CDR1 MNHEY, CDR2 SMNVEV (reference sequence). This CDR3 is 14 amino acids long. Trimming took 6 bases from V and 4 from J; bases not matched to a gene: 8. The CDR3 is CASSPLQGLYGYTF. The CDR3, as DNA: TGTGCCAGCAGCCCACTACAGGGGCTCTATGGCTACACCTTC.

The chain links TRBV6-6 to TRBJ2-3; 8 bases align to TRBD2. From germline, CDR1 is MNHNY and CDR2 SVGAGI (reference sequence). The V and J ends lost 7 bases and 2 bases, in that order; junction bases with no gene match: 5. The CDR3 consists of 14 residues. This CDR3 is CASTKAGDTDTQYF. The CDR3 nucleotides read TGTGCCAGCACCAAAGCGGGGGACACAGATACGCAGTATTTT.

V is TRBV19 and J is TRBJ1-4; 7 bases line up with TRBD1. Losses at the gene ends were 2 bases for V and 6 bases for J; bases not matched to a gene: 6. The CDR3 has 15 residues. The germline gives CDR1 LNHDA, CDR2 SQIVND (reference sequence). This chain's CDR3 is CASSIQGEGDEKLFF. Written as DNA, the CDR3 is TGTGCCAGTAGTATACAGGGGGAAGGAGATGAAAAACTGTTTTTT.

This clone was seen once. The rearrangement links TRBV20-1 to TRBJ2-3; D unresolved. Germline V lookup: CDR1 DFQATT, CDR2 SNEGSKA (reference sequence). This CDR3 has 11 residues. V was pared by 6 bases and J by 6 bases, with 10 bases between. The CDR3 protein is CSALLADTQYF. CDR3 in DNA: TGCAGTGCACTCTTGGCGGATACGCAGTATTTT.

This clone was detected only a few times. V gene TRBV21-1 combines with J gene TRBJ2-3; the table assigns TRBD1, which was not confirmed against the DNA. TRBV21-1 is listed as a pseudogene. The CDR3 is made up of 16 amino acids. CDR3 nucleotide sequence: TGTGCCAGCAGCAAAGTTGACAGGGTGACCACAGATACGCAGTATTTT. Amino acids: CASSKVDRVTTDTQYF.

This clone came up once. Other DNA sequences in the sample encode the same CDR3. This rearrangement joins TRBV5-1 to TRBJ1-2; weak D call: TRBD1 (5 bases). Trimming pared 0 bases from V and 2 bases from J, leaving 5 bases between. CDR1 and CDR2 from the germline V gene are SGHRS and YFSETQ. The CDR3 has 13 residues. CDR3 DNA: TGCGCCAGCAGCTTGGAGGGGAACTATGGCTACACCTTC. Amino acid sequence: CASSLEGNYGYTF.

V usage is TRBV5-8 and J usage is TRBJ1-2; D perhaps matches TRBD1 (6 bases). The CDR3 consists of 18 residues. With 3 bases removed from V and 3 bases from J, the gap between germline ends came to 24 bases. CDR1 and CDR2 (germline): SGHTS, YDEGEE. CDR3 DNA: TGTGCCAGCAGCTCCCGCTTATCACGAAGTAGGGGGTACTATGGCTACACCTTC. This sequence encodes CASSSRLSRSRGYYGYTF.

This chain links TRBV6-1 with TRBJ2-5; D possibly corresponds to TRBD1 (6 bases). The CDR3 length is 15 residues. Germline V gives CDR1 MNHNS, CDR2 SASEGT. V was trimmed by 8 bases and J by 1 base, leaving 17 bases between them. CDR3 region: CASDRLQGRQETQYF. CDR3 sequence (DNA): TGTGCCAGCGACAGGCTTCAGGGGCGCCAAGAGACCCAGTACTTC.

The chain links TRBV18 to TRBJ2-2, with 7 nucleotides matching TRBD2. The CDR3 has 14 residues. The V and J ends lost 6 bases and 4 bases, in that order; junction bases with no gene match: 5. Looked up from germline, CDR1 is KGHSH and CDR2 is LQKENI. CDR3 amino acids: CASSRREGTGELFF. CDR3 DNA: TGTGCCAGCTCGCGCAGGGAGGGCACCGGGGAGCTGTTTTTT.

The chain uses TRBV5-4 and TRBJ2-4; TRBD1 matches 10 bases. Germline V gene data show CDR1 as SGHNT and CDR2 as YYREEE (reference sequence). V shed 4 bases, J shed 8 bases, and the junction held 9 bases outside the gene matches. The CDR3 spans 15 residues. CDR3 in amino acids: CASSPMTGGLDIQYF. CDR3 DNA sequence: TGTGCCAGCAGCCCCATGACAGGGGGCCTTGACATTCAGTACTTC.

The CDR3 loop reads CASSPIALSGANVLTF. As DNA, the CDR3 is TGTGCCAGCAGCCCAATCGCACTCTCTGGGGCCAACGTCCTGACTTTC. The chain is built from TRBV7-3 and TRBJ2-6; D is undetermined. With 5 bases removed from V and 0 bases from J, the gap between germline ends came to 11 bases. This CDR3 spans 16 amino acids. Germline V gene data show CDR1 as SGHTA and CDR2 as FQGTGA. Full variable domain (rest looked up from reference TRBV7-3 and TRBJ2-6): GAGVSQTPSNKVTEKGKYVELRCDPISGHTALYWYRQSLGQGPEFLIYFQGTGAADDSGLPNDRFFAVRPEGSVSTLKIQRTERGDSAVYLCASSPIALSGANVLTFGAGSRLTVL.

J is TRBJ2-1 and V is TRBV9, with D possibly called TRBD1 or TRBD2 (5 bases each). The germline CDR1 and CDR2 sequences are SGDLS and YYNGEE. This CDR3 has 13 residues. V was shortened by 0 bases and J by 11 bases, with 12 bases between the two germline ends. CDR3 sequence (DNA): TGTGCCAGCAGCGTAGTCGGGGACCCTAAGCAGTTCTTC. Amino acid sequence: CASSVVGDPKQFF.

The CDR3 loop reads CASSLGQGFYEQYF. The CDR3, as DNA: TGCGCCAGCAGCTTGGGACAGGGGTTCTACGAGCAGTACTTC. The rearrangement links TRBV5-1 to TRBJ2-7; TRBD1 aligns across 8 bases. The length of the CDR3 is 14 residues. From germline, CDR1 is SGHRS and CDR2 YFSETQ. J was trimmed by 3 bases and V by 0 bases; bases with no gene match: 2.

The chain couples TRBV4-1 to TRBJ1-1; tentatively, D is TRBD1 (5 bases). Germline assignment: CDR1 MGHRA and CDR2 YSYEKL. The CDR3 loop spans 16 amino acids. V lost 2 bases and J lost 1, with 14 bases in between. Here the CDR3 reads CASSQLQTAPNTEAFF. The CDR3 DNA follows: TGCGCCAGCAGCCAACTTCAGACAGCCCCGAACACTGAAGCTTTCTTT.

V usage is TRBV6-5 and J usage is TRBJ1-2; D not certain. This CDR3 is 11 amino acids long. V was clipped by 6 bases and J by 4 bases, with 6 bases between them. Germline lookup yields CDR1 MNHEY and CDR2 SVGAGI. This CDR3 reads CASRGLYGYTF. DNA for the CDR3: TGTGCCAGCAGAGGCCTCTATGGCTACACCTTC.

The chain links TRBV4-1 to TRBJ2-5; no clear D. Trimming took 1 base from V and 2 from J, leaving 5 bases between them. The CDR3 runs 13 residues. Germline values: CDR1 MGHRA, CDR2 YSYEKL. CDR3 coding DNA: TGCGCCAGCAGCCAAGGCTTTCAAGAGACCCAGTACTTC. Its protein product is CASSQGFQETQYF.

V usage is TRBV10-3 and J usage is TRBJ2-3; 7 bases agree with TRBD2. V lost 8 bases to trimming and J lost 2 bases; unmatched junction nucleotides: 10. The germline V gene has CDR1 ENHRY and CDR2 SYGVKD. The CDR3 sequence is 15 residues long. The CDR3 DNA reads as TGTGCCATCTCGTATGCTAGCGGATCCACAGATACGCAGTATTTT. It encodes CAISYASGSTDTQYF.

The CDR3: CASSLVLGDPRAEELFF. CDR3 coding DNA: TGTGCCAGCAGCTTGGTACTGGGGGACCCCCGCGCCGAGGAGCTGTTTTTT. The V call is TRBV5-4, the J call TRBJ2-2, with D possibly called TRBD1 or TRBD2 (5 bases each). V lost 0 bases to trimming and J lost 10 bases, with 22 bases between them. The CDR3 is 17 amino acids. Germline CDR1 SGHNT, CDR2 YYREEE (reference sequence).